These T cell receptor beta chains were read from a single sample in a study of blood T cells in healthy people across ages. Via MiXCR, TCRdb re-called the 5' RACE reads, giving one row per CDR3 protein. The table includes about 1,000,000 distinct CDR3 sequences, 35% to 55% detected once. The sample consisted of blood. The receptors originated from a woman aged 60-75 years in good health. Each CDR3 is given with its conserved first and last residue. Fields, in order: V gene, clone size, J gene, D gene, CDR3 protein, CDR3 DNA. The D gene is left open where the match is weak. Clone size is given for some rows only: seen once, a few or many times, or a class if the clone is expanded.

v_gene: TRBV12-3/TRBV12-4; abundance: -; j_gene: TRBJ2-3; d_gene: -; CDR3aa: CASSFYRADTQYF; CDR3nt: TGTGCCAGCAGTTTTTACAGGGCAGATACGCAGTATTTT
v_gene: TRBV5-1; abundance: -; j_gene: TRBJ1-1; d_gene: -; CDR3aa: CASSLRGAQNTEAFF; CDR3nt: TGCGCCAGCAGCTTGCGTGGGGCCCAGAACACTGAAGCTTTCTTT
v_gene: TRBV9; abundance: many; j_gene: TRBJ2-1; d_gene: -; CDR3aa: CASSGSNSEQFF; CDR3nt: TGTGCCAGCAGCGGATCTAATTCTGAGCAGTTCTTC
v_gene: TRBV20-1; abundance: -; j_gene: TRBJ2-1; d_gene: TRBD1; CDR3aa: CSARTRGSYNEQFF; CDR3nt: TGCAGTGCTAGGACCAGGGGGAGCTACAATGAGCAGTTCTTC
v_gene: TRBV19; abundance: few; j_gene: TRBJ1-1; d_gene: -; CDR3aa: CASGPDTEAFF; CDR3nt: TGTGCCAGCGGCCCCGACACTGAAGCTTTCTTT
v_gene: TRBV13; abundance: -; j_gene: TRBJ2-1; d_gene: TRBD2; CDR3aa: CASSLAGGGRETQFF; CDR3nt: TGTGCCAGCAGCTTAGCGGGGGGCGGGAGGGAGACGCAGTTCTTC
v_gene: TRBV28; abundance: -; j_gene: TRBJ1-5; d_gene: -; CDR3aa: CASSFGGHNQPQHF; CDR3nt: TGTGCCAGCAGTTTTGGGGGGCATAATCAGCCCCAGCATTTT
v_gene: TRBV20-1; abundance: -; j_gene: TRBJ2-1; d_gene: TRBD1; CDR3aa: CSARTGGMSYNEQFF; CDR3nt: TGCAGTGCTCGGACAGGGGGGATGTCCTACAATGAGCAGTTCTTC
v_gene: TRBV5-1; abundance: many; j_gene: TRBJ2-1; d_gene: TRBD2; CDR3aa: CASSLTSGVYNEQFF; CDR3nt: TGTGCCAGCAGCTTAACTAGCGGGGTCTACAATGAGCAGTTCTTC
v_gene: TRBV19; abundance: -; j_gene: TRBJ1-2; d_gene: -; CDR3aa: CASQGLYGYTF; CDR3nt: TGTGCCAGTCAAGGGCTCTATGGCTACACCTTC
v_gene: TRBV11-1; abundance: few; j_gene: TRBJ2-1; d_gene: -; CDR3aa: CASSSAAVTYNEQFF; CDR3nt: TGTGCCAGCAGCTCTGCGGCCGTGACCTACAATGAGCAGTTCTTC
v_gene: TRBV6-5; abundance: few; j_gene: TRBJ2-7; d_gene: TRBD1; CDR3aa: CASTDRDLPYEQYF; CDR3nt: TGTGCCAGCACGGACAGGGACCTTCCCTACGAGCAGTACTTC
v_gene: TRBV20-1; abundance: -; j_gene: TRBJ2-7; d_gene: -; CDR3aa: CSARDYQDLSYEQYF; CDR3nt: TGCAGTGCTAGAGATTATCAGGATCTCTCCTACGAGCAGTACTTC
v_gene: TRBV15; abundance: -; j_gene: TRBJ2-7; d_gene: -; CDR3aa: CATSRDLTVYEQYF; CDR3nt: TGTGCCACCAGCAGAGATCTAACAGTCTACGAGCAGTACTTC
v_gene: TRBV5-1; abundance: few; j_gene: TRBJ2-7; d_gene: -; CDR3aa: CASSFYFTRGAYEQYF; CDR3nt: TGCGCCAGCAGCTTTTACTTTACGCGGGGAGCCTACGAGCAGTACTTC
v_gene: TRBV6-1; abundance: many; j_gene: TRBJ2-6; d_gene: -; CDR3aa: CASSETGTGANVLTF; CDR3nt: TGTGCCAGCAGTGAAACGGGGACTGGGGCCAACGTCCTGACTTTC
v_gene: TRBV20-1; abundance: -; j_gene: TRBJ1-5; d_gene: -; CDR3aa: CSASPGSQGSGPQHF; CDR3nt: TGCAGTGCTAGCCCAGGATCACAGGGCTCAGGGCCCCAGCATTTT